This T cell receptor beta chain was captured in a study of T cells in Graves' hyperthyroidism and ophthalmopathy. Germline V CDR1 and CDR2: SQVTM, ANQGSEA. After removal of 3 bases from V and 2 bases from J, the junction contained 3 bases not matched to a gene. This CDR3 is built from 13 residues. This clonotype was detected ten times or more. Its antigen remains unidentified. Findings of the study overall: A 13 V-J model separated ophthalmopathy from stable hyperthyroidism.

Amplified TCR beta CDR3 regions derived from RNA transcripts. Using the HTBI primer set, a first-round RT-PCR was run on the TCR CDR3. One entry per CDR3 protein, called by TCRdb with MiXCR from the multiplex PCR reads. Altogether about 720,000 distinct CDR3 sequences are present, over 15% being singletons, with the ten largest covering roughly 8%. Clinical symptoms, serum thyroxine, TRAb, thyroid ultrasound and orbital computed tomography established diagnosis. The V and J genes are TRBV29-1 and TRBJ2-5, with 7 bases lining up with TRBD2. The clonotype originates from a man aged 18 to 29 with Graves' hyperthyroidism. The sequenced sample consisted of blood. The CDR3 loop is CSVDAGVQETQYF. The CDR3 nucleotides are TGCAGCGTTGACGCGGGAGTACAAGAGACCCAGTACTTC.